Reported below is one TCR beta chain. Antigen unknown. Repertoires were generated with immunoSEQ multiplex PCR, while TCRdb's copy carries only in-frame clones and drops some. Among about 2,200 clones listed, around 25% were seen once. This entry comes from a study of T cells in localized non-small cell lung cancer. The study's findings and limits: Elevated circulating T cell density in blood was associated with longer overall survival. Tumor trailed uninvolved adjacent lung in T cell clonality, which peaked there.

Between the trimmed V and J ends, which lost 7 bases and 4 bases, there was a span of 11 bases. The CDR3 is 12 amino acids. Germline V gives CDR1 SQVTM, CDR2 ANQGSEA. The receptor was derived from a woman aged 40-69 years with stage III lung adenocarcinoma. The source was lung tumor tissue, collected before any cancer treatment. The gene calls are TRBV29-1 and TRBJ1-5, with D perhaps TRBD1 (5 bases). DNA of the CDR3: TGCAGCGCAGGGTCTGGTAATCAGCCCCAGCATTTT. Protein: CSAGSGNQPQHF.